This entry describes one T cell receptor (beta chain). V lost 3 bases and J lost 7, with 10 bases in between. The CDR3 runs 12 residues. From germline, CDR1 is GTSNPN and CDR2 SVGIG (reference sequence). This record comes from a study of CD8 T cells in Susac syndrome. Random hexamers were used to reverse transcribe the RNA input (about 0.45 to 1 ug). A single record per CDR3 protein comes from TCRdb applying MiXCR to the immunoSEQ multiplex PCR reads. Seen here are over 95,000 distinct CDR3 sequences, 85% to 95% observed once, and the top ten hold over 0.1%. Sequencing was carried out using CD8+ T cells from PBMCs. This clonotype was obtained from a human donor in good health. The genes are TRBV30 and TRBJ1-5, with D hard to call. CDR3 sequence reads: CAWRRPGQPQHF. As DNA, the CDR3 is TGTGCCTGGAGAAGGCCGGGGCAGCCCCAGCATTTT.